These 9 T cell receptor beta chains originate from one sample sequenced in a study of shared clonotypes between healthy human individuals. Positively selected for CCR7, the CD45RO-negative cells used as naive CD8 cells excluded terminally differentiated effector memory CD45RA+ cells. Assay: immunoSEQ multiplex PCR; the TCRdb copy retains only in-frame clones and omits some. The sample carries some 2.1 million clones, about 95% recorded once. Material for sequencing was naive CD8+ T cells sorted from blood. The receptors were gathered from a man aged 18 to 30 in good health.

This clone was detected once. The rearrangement links TRBV7-8 to TRBJ1-1; D is perhaps TRBD1 (6 bases). Germline V gene sequence: CDR1 SGHVS, CDR2 FQNEAQ. V dropped 1 base and J dropped 4 bases, with 19 bases sitting between them. This CDR3 has 17 amino acids. CDR3 coding DNA: TGTGCCAGCAGCTTAGGTGGTATCTATACAGGGATCACTGAAGCTTTCTTT. It codes for CASSLGGIYTGITEAFF.

The V and J genes are TRBV13 and TRBJ2-7; 9 bases are shared with TRBD1. The germline CDR1 and CDR2 sequences are PRHDT and FYEKMQ (reference sequence). J gave up 7 bases and V 4 bases, and 8 bases lay outside the gene matches. The CDR3 covers 14 residues. The CDR3 region is CASSSRTGVFEQYF. In DNA form, the CDR3 reads TGTGCCAGCAGCTCGAGGACAGGGGTTTTTGAGCAGTACTTC.

This chain uses TRBV10-1 with TRBJ2-4; 9 positions match TRBD2. There are 16 residues in the CDR3. Trimming cost V 3 bases and J 8 bases; bases outside gene matches: 11. Germline loops: CDR1 WNHNN, CDR2 SYGVQD (reference sequence). In DNA form, the CDR3 reads TGCGCCAGCAGTGATTCCGTAGCGGGGGCGAGGGACATTCAGTACTTC. Amino acid sequence: CASSDSVAGARDIQYF.

Turning to this clone: Other DNA sequences of this sample code for an identical CDR3. The V and J genes are TRBV7-9 and TRBJ2-1, with D possibly matching TRBD2 (5 bases). Trimming removed 0 bases from V and 8 bases from J, with 14 bases in between. The CDR3 is 15 residues long. Germline V CDR1 and CDR2: SEHNR, FQNEAQ (reference sequence). CDR3: CASSLALVVIDEQFF. The CDR3 DNA reads TGTGCCAGCAGCTTAGCACTAGTGGTTATAGATGAGCAGTTCTTC.

V is TRBV1 and J is TRBJ2-2. TRBV1 is a recognized pseudogene. The CDR3 runs 14 residues. The CDR3: CTSSPKGYTGELFF. CDR3 in DNA: TGCACCAGCAGCCCGAAAGGGTACACCGGGGAGCTGTTTTTT.

This clone was recorded at least ten times. The CDR3, as DNA: TGTGCCACCAGCAGAGATGTGGGTCTGGGGAACGAGCAGTACTTC. It codes for CATSRDVGLGNEQYF. The chain couples TRBV15 to TRBJ2-7; no reliable D call. V was shortened by 0 bases and J by 5 bases, with 14 bases between the two germline ends. The germline V gene has CDR1 LNHNV and CDR2 YYDKDF (reference sequence). The CDR3 contains 15 residues.

This clone appeared a single time. One junction end does not reproduce the germline sequence, and a read error may be involved. This chain connects TRBV29-1 to TRBJ1-1; D ambiguous. In germline, CDR1 is SQVTM, CDR2 ANQGSEA. The CDR3 loop spans 13 amino acids. The CDR3 DNA reads as TGCAGCGTAGAAGACGTAGGGAACACTGAAGCTTTCTTT. It yields the protein CSVEDVGNTEAFF.

For this clone: Other nucleotide sequences in the sample specify the same CDR3. The chain joins TRBV9 to TRBJ1-3; 9 nucleotides line up with TRBD1. Germline values: CDR1 SGDLS, CDR2 YYNGEE. The V segment lost 3 bases and the J segment 4 bases; nucleotides outside the gene matches: 5. This CDR3 is 15 amino acids long. The CDR3 loop is CASSEQGASGNTIYF. The CDR3 DNA reads as TGTGCCAGCAGCGAACAGGGGGCATCGGGAAACACCATATATTTT. Looking up the rest from reference TRBV9 and TRBJ1-3 gives the full variable domain: DSGVTQTPKHLITATGQRVTLRCSPRSGDLSVYWYQQSLDQGLQFLIQYYNGEERAKGNILERFSAQQFPDLHSELNLSSLELGDSALYFCASSEQGASGNTIYFGEGSWLTVV.

J is TRBJ2-7 and V is TRBV7-2, with 11 positions matching TRBD1. Germline CDR1 and CDR2: SGHTA and FQGNSA. This CDR3 comprises 16 residues. V was clipped by 6 bases and J by 1 base; unmatched bases: 8. CDR3 in amino acids: CASSRPGQGGSYEQYF. The CDR3 DNA sequence: TGTGCCAGCAGTCGTCCGGGACAGGGGGGATCCTACGAGCAGTACTTC.